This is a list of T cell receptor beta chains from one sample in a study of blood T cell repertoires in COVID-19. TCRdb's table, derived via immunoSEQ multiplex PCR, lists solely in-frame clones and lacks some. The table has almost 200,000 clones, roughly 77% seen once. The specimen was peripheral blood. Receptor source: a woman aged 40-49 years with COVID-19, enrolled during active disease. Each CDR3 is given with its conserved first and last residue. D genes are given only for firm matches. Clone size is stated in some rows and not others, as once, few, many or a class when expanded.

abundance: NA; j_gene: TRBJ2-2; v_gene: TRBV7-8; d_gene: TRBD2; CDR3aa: CAIQPLPGRSYTGELFF; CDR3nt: TGTGCCATCCAGCCTCTCCCCGGGAGGTCGTACACCGGGGAGCTGTTTTTT
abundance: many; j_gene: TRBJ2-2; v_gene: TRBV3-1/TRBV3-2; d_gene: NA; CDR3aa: CASSLQGGSVGELFF; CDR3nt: TGTGCCAGCAGCCTTCAGGGGGGAAGTGTCGGGGAGCTGTTTTTT
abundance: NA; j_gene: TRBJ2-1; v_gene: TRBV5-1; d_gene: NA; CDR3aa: CASTRGSGEQFF; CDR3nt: TGCGCCAGCACCCGGGGGTCGGGTGAGCAGTTCTTC
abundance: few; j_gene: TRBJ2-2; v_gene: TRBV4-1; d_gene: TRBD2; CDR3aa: CASSQSFQREIVGELFF; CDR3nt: TGCGCCAGCAGCCAAAGTTTTCAGCGGGAGATAGTCGGGGAGCTGTTTTTT
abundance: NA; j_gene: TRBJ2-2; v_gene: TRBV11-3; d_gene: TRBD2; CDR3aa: CASSLSGGDTGELFF; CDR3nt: TGTGCCAGCAGCCTTAGCGGGGGGGACACCGGGGAGCTGTTTTTT
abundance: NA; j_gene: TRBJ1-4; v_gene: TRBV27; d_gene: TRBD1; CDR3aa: CASRTGGSNEKLFF; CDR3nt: TGTGCCAGCAGGACAGGGGGCTCTAATGAAAAACTGTTTTTT
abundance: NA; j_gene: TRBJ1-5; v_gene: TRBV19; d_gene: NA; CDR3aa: CASTNDRSRQPQHF; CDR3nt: TGTGCCAGTACCAATGACAGAAGTCGGCAGCCCCAGCATTTT
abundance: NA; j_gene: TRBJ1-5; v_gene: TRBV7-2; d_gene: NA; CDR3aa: CASSRGYGQLNQPQHF; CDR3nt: TGTGCCAGCAGCCGCGGTTACGGACAACTGAATCAGCCCCAGCATTTT
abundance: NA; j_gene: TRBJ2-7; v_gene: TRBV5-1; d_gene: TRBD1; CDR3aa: CASSLAGQGYYEQYF; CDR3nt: TGCGCCAGCAGCTTGGCGGGACAGGGGTACTACGAGCAGTACTTC
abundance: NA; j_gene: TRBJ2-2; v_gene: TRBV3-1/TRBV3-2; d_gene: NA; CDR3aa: CASSQDGQNTGELFF; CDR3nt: TGTGCCAGCAGCCAAGATGGGCAGAACACCGGGGAGCTGTTTTTT
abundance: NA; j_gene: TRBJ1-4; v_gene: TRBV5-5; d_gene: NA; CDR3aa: CASSRTTNEKLFF; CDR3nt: TGTGCCAGCAGCCGTACAACTAATGAAAAACTGTTTTTT
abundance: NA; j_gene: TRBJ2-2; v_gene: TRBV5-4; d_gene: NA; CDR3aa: CASSLGKGEHTGELFF; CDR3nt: TGTGCCAGCAGCTTGGGCAAGGGGGAGCACACCGGGGAGCTGTTTTTT
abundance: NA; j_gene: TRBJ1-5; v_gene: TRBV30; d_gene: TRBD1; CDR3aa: CAWSAQGVKGQPQHF; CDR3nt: TGTGCCTGGAGTGCCCAGGGGGTAAAGGGTCAGCCCCAGCATTTT
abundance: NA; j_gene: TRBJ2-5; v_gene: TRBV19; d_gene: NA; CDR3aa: CASSMFSRGMGETQYF; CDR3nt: TGTGCCAGTAGTATGTTCTCTCGGGGGATGGGGGAGACCCAGTACTTC
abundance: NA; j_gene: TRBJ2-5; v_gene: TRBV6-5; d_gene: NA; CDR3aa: CASRTRSQETQYF; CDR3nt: TGTGCCAGCCGGACAAGGAGCCAAGAGACCCAGTACTTC
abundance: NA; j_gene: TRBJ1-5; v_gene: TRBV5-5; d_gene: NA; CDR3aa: CASSFLASNQPQHF; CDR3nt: TGTGCCAGCAGCTTTCTGGCCAGTAATCAGCCCCAGCATTTT
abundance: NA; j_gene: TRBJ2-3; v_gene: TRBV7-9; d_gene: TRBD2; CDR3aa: CASSPLAGADTQYF; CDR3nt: TGTGCCAGCAGTCCTCTAGCGGGAGCAGATACGCAGTATTTT
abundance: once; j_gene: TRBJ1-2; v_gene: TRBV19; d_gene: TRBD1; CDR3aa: CASSDSGQGLGVGGYTF; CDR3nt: TGTGCCAGTAGTGACTCGGGACAGGGTTTGGGTGTTGGTGGCTACACCTTC
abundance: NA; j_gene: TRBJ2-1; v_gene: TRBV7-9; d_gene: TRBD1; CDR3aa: CASSQRDRGANEQFF; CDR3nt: TGTGCCAGCAGCCAAAGGGACAGGGGAGCGAATGAGCAGTTCTTC
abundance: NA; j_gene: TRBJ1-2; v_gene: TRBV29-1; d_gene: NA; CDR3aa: CSADRVMEEANYGYTF; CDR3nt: TGCAGCGCGGACAGAGTAATGGAGGAGGCTAACTATGGCTACACCTTC
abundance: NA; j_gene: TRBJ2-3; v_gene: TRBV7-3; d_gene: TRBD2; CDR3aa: CASSPGAGGPDTQYF; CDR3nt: TGTGCCAGCAGCCCCGGCGCGGGGGGGCCAGATACGCAGTATTTT
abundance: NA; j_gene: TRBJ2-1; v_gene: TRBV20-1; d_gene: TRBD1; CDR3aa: CSASPDRGNEQFF; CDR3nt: TGCAGTGCTAGTCCGGACAGGGGAAATGAGCAGTTCTTC
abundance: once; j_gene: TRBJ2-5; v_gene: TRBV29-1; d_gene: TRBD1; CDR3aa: CSVEDWDRAQETQYF; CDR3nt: TGCAGCGTTGAAGATTGGGACAGGGCACAAGAGACCCAGTACTTC
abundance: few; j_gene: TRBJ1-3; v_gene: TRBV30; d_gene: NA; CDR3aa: CAWISVRASGNTIYF; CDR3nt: TGTGCCTGGATCTCGGTCAGGGCCTCTGGAAACACCATATATTTT
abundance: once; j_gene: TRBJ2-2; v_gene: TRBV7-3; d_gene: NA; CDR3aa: CASSPNAGGNTGELFF; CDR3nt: TGTGCCAGCAGCCCTAATGCCGGGGGGAACACCGGGGAGCTGTTTTTT
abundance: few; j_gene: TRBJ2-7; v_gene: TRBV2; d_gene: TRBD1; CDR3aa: CASKGQGGTYEQYF; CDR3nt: TGTGCCAGCAAGGGACAGGGGGGAACCTACGAGCAGTACTTC